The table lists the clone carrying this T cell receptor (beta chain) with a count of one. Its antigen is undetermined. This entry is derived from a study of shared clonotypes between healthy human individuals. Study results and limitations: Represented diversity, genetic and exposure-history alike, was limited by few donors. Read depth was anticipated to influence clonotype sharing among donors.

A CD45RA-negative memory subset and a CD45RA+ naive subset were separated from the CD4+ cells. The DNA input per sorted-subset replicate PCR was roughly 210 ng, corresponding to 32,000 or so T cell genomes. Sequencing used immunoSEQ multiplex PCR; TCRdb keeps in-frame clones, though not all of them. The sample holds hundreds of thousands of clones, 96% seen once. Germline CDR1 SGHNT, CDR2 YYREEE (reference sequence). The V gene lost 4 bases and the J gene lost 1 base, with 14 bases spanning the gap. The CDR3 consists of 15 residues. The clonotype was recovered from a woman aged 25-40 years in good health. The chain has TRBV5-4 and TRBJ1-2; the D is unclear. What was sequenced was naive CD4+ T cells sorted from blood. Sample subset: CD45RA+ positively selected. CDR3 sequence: CASSGTALDNYGYTF. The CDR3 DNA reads TGTGCCAGCAGCGGAACGGCATTAGATAACTATGGCTACACCTTC.